Following are 17 T cell receptor beta chains from one sample sequenced in a study of cytomegalovirus exposure and HLA in healthy donors. PCR amplification relied on 60 Vbeta primers (plus 13 Jbeta primers). Data came from immunoSEQ multiplex PCR; TCRdb stores just in-frame clones and leaves some out. The sample holds about 200,000 clones, around 79% seen once. What was sequenced was PBMCs. The source is a male donor in good health and CMV-seropositive.

This clone appeared a single time. The chain has TRBV28 and TRBJ2-7; D gene unclear. The CDR3 is made up of 17 amino acids. Germline CDR1 and CDR2: MDHEN and SYDVKM. Trimming left V 5 bases short and J 2 bases short, with 22 bases between. The CDR3 DNA follows: TGTGCCAGCAGTCCAACCCGTCAGGCAGGCACTCCCTACGAGCAGTACTTC. It codes for CASSPTRQAGTPYEQYF.

The V and J genes are TRBV4-1 and TRBJ2-2; 11 nucleotides match TRBD1. From germline, CDR1 is MGHRA and CDR2 YSYEKL. V lost 3 bases and J lost 6; bases outside the gene matches: 9. There are 17 residues in the CDR3. This CDR3 is CASSHHSGTGGAGELFF. CDR3 nucleotides: TGCGCCAGCAGCCACCACTCCGGGACAGGGGGGGCCGGGGAGCTGTTTTTT.

This clone is a singleton in its sample. The rearrangement joins TRBV27 to TRBJ1-5; no definite D call. This CDR3 has 15 residues. The V gene lost 2 bases and the J gene lost 7 bases, with 15 bases spanning the gap. The V gene's germline CDR1 is MNHEY and CDR2 SMNVEV (reference sequence). CDR3 sequence reads: CASSLVRGAGQPQHF. The DNA of the CDR3 is TGTGCCAGCAGTTTAGTCCGAGGAGCTGGACAGCCCCAGCATTTT.

The rearrangement links TRBV7-6 to TRBJ2-1; D possibly corresponds to TRBD2 (7 bases). Trimming shortened V by 1 base and J by 6 bases, and 13 bases separated the two germline ends. Per the germline V gene, CDR1 is SGHVS and CDR2 is FNYEAQ. CDR3 length equals 15 residues. The CDR3 is CASSLGRGGGNEQFF. CDR3 sequence (DNA): TGTGCCAGCAGCTTAGGAAGGGGGGGTGGCAATGAGCAGTTCTTC.

This clone was seen once. CDR3 nucleotides: TGCGCCAGCAGCCGACAGGGCTACGAGCAGTACTTC. This codes for CASSRQGYEQYF. The chain employs TRBV5-1 and TRBJ2-7; 7 nucleotides agree with TRBD1. Trimming removed 4 bases from V and 3 bases from J; junction bases left unmatched: 1. Germline V lookup: CDR1 SGHRS, CDR2 YFSETQ. This CDR3 has 12 amino acids.

The rearrangement uses TRBV18 and TRBJ2-2; 8 bases align to TRBD2. Trimming took 8 bases from V and 2 from J; bases not matched to a gene: 7. Germline V CDR1 and CDR2: KGHSH, LQKENI. The CDR3 length is 15 residues. The CDR3, as DNA: TGTGCCAGCATGGCGACTAGCGATAACACCGGGGAGCTGTTTTTT. This encodes CASMATSDNTGELFF. Full variable domain (rest looked up from reference TRBV18 and TRBJ2-2): NAGVMQNPRHLVRRRGQEARLRCSPMKGHSHVYWYRQLPEEGLKFMVYLQKENIIDESGMPKERFSAEFPKEGPSILRIQQVVRGDSAAYFCASMATSDNTGELFFGEGSRLTVL.

The CDR3: CASSTTLGTGNDEQYF. The CDR3 nucleotides are TGTGCCAGCAGCACAACCCTAGGGACAGGGAACGACGAGCAGTACTTC. J is TRBJ2-7 and V is TRBV9; 9 bases agree with TRBD1. V lost 4 bases and J lost 5; bases outside the gene matches: 13. Germline CDR1 SGDLS, CDR2 YYNGEE. CDR3 length equals 16 residues.

The chain joins TRBV4-3 to TRBJ2-7; D is unclear. V was clipped by 1 base and J by 4 bases, with 11 bases between them. CDR3 length: 14 amino acids. CDR1 is LGHNA, CDR2 YSLEER, per germline. The CDR3 nucleotides read TGCGCCAGCAGCCAAGGCCAGGCTGGGTACGAGCAGTACTTC. It yields the protein CASSQGQAGYEQYF.

This clone was observed a few times. The chain recombines TRBV6-4 with TRBJ2-1; 14 bases match TRBD2. CDR3 length: 15 amino acids. The trim removed 5 bases at V and 8 bases at J, leaving 5 bases unmatched. The germline CDR1 and CDR2 sequences are MRHNA and SNTAGT. The CDR3 DNA reads as TGTGCCAGCAGTCCGACTAGCGGGGGGGCTGATGAGCAGTTCTTC. It yields the protein CASSPTSGGADEQFF.

The rearrangement links TRBV9 to TRBJ2-2, with D tentatively TRBD2 (6 bases). V was shortened by 0 bases and J by 7 bases, with 10 bases between the two germline ends. Per germline, CDR1 SGDLS and CDR2 YYNGEE. The CDR3 length is 14 residues. The CDR3 region is CASSVATSHGELFF. The DNA for the CDR3 is TGTGCCAGCAGCGTAGCTACTAGCCACGGGGAGCTGTTTTTT.

The rearrangement uses TRBV15 and TRBJ2-1, with D possibly matching TRBD2 (5 bases). CDR1 is LNHNV, CDR2 YYDKDF, per germline (reference sequence). The CDR3 has 17 amino acids. V was clipped by 0 bases and J by 5 bases, with 17 bases between them. CDR3 amino acids: CATSRDRRRVVNNEQFF. CDR3 nucleotide sequence: TGTGCCACCAGCAGAGATCGGCGGCGGGTCGTCAACAATGAGCAGTTCTTC.

The V gene is TRBV6-6, the J gene TRBJ2-4, with TRBD2 matching over 10 bases. V gave up 5 bases and J gave up 7 bases; unmatched junction bases: 8. Germline V CDR1 and CDR2: MNHNY, SVGAGI (reference sequence). The CDR3 sequence is 15 residues long. This CDR3 reads CASSLLAGVQNIQYF. CDR3 sequence (DNA): TGTGCCAGCAGTCTTCTAGCGGGAGTGCAGAACATTCAGTACTTC.

This chain links TRBV19 with TRBJ2-1; 9 bases match TRBD2. This CDR3 is built from 15 residues. Germline CDR1 is LNHDA and CDR2 is SQIVND (reference sequence). V was pared by 5 bases and J by 10 bases, with 12 bases of the junction left unmatched. The CDR3 protein is CASSQAGGILGEQFF. CDR3 sequence (DNA): TGTGCCAGTAGTCAAGCGGGGGGTATACTCGGGGAGCAGTTCTTC. Complete variable domain (other parts from reference TRBV19 and TRBJ2-1): DGGITQSPKYLFRKEGQNVTLSCEQNLNHDAMYWYRQDPGQGLRLIYYSQIVNDFQKGDIAEGYSVSREKKESFPLTVTSAQKNPTAFYLCASSQAGGILGEQFFGPGTRLTVL.

This rearrangement joins TRBV7-2 to TRBJ1-4; D call uncertain. Between the trimmed V and J ends, which lost 5 bases and 0 bases, there was a span of 10 bases. Germline values: CDR1 SGHTA, CDR2 FQGNSA. The CDR3 has 15 residues. Here the CDR3 DNA reads TGTGCCAGCAGCCGATCTGTAGCAACTAATGAAAAACTGTTTTTT. The encoded protein is CASSRSVATNEKLFF.

J is TRBJ2-3 and V is TRBV4-2; D not resolved. V lost 0 bases to trimming and J lost 0 bases, with 22 bases between them. CDR3 length equals 20 residues. Germline V lookup: CDR1 LGHNA, CDR2 YNFKEQ. The CDR3 spells CASSQDVAASTKTSTDTQYF. In nucleotides, the CDR3 is TGTGCCAGCAGCCAAGACGTCGCGGCTTCCACGAAGACGAGCACAGATACGCAGTATTTT.

The chain employs TRBV2 and TRBJ2-3; D is unclear. In germline, CDR1 is SNHLY, CDR2 FYNNEI. The V gene lost 6 bases and the J gene lost 3 bases, with 4 bases spanning the gap. The CDR3 spans 11 residues. The CDR3 DNA reads TGTGCCAGCAGCAGGACAGATACGCAGTATTTT. Its protein product is CASSRTDTQYF.

This chain uses TRBV7-2 with TRBJ1-2, with D unclear. The CDR3 contains 14 residues. The germline gives CDR1 SGHTA, CDR2 FQGNSA. The V end lost 7 bases, the J end lost 4 bases, and 16 bases lay between the germline ends. The CDR3 DNA sequence: TGTGCCAGCACCCTGGCGGGGAGCGGCTATGGCTACACCTTC. Its protein is CASTLAGSGYGYTF.